This entry lists 18 T cell receptor beta chains sequenced from one sample in a study of post-analysis software for immune sequencing data. Study-wide findings and caveats: When patients were compared with controls, four or five TRBV segments were more frequent, TRBV5-6, TRBV5-1 and TRBV20-1 among them.

These receptors' antigens are unknown. cDNA libraries for TCR beta contained unique molecular identifiers. TCRdb re-called the PCR reads with MiXCR, one entry per CDR3 protein. The table shows roughly 540,000 distinct CDR3 sequences, with 30% to 40% occurring only once. What was sequenced was blood. These receptors were taken from a girl younger than 18 with multiple sclerosis.

This clonotype showed up just a few times. One base away lies a much larger clone, so this may be a sequencing read error. The chain couples TRBV3-1 to TRBJ2-1, with 9 bases that match TRBD2. TRBJ2-7 matches the DNA end more closely, so the J call is doubtful. The CDR3 is 18 residues long. The V gene's germline CDR1 is LGHDT and CDR2 YNNKEL (reference sequence). CDR3 loop: CASSQDKWGLAENNEQYF. CDR3 DNA sequence: TGTGCCAGCAGCCAAGATAAGTGGGGACTAGCCGAGAACAATGAGCAGTACTTC.

This clonotype was found a few times. The CDR3 here is CASSLEAGLHTDTQYF. The CDR3 coding sequence is TGTGCCAGCAGCTTAGAGGCAGGGCTTCACACAGATACGCAGTATTTT. This sequence joins TRBV7-2 and TRBJ2-3; perhaps TRBD1 as D (5 bases). The ends were cut back, 1 base at V and 2 bases at J, with 13 bases in the middle. This CDR3 contains 16 residues. The germline V gene encodes CDR1 SGHTA and CDR2 FQGNSA.

This clonotype appeared a single time. This rearrangement joins TRBV4-1 to TRBJ1-1; perhaps TRBD1 as D (6 bases). This CDR3 comprises 15 residues. Between the trimmed V and J ends, which lost 0 bases and 4 bases, there was a span of 12 bases. Looked up from germline, CDR1 is MGHRA and CDR2 is YSYEKL. The CDR3 region is CASSQEVQGTTEAFF. In nucleotides, the CDR3 is TGCGCCAGCAGCCAAGAGGTGCAGGGGACCACTGAAGCTTTCTTT.

This clonotype appeared a few times. This chain connects TRBV7-2 to TRBJ2-5; possible D gene TRBD1, 5 bases. V lost 5 bases and J 3 bases, leaving 13 bases between the germline ends. There are 14 residues in the CDR3. The germline gives CDR1 SGHTA, CDR2 FQGNSA. The CDR3 DNA reads as TGTGCCAGCAGCCCCCAGACAGATAAAGAGACCCAGTACTTC. It codes for CASSPQTDKETQYF.

This chain links TRBV9 with TRBJ2-7; no clear D. CDR1 and CDR2 from the germline V gene are SGDLS and YYNGEE. V lost 3 bases and J lost 3, with 10 bases in between. The length of the CDR3 is 13 residues. Here the CDR3 DNA reads TGTGCCAGCAGCGGCGGCCGGAACTACGAGCAGTACTTC. Its translation is CASSGGRNYEQYF.

This clonotype was detected many times. J is TRBJ2-5 and V is TRBV6-6; D not certain. CDR1 is MNHNY, CDR2 SVGAGI, per germline (reference sequence). This CDR3 spans 13 amino acids. Trimming left V 2 bases short and J 5 bases short, with 9 bases between. CDR3 sequence (DNA): TGTGCCAGCAGTTACCGGGCGAAGGAGACCCAGTACTTC. Amino acid sequence: CASSYRAKETQYF.

The chain recombines TRBV5-6 with TRBJ2-1; D call uncertain. Germline V gives CDR1 SGHDT, CDR2 YYEEEE. The CDR3 is 15 amino acids. V was shortened by 0 bases and J by 6 bases, with 13 bases between the two germline ends. Here the CDR3 reads CASSLGPLWLNEQFF. The CDR3 region has the DNA TGTGCCAGCAGCTTGGGCCCCCTTTGGCTCAATGAGCAGTTCTTC.

In its sample, this clonotype was seen many times. This sequence joins TRBV6-5 and TRBJ2-5, with D perhaps TRBD1 (5 bases). Between the trimmed V and J ends, which lost 2 bases and 0 bases, there was a span of 7 bases. In germline, CDR1 is MNHEY, CDR2 SVGAGI. This CDR3 is 14 amino acids long. The CDR3 region has the DNA TGTGCCAGCAGTTACGCAGGGTACCAAGAGACCCAGTACTTC. Amino acids: CASSYAGYQETQYF.

V usage is TRBV5-1 and J usage is TRBJ1-4, with D hard to call. The CDR3 loop spans 15 amino acids. CDR1 is SGHRS, CDR2 YFSETQ, per germline. Trimming cost V 0 bases and J 7 bases, with 13 bases left between them. This CDR3 is CASSLDGLLVEKLFF. The DNA for the CDR3 is TGCGCCAGCAGCTTGGACGGCTTATTGGTTGAAAAACTGTTTTTT.

This clonotype showed up just a few times. V and J are TRBV7-3 and TRBJ2-3; 8 bases align to TRBD2. Per the germline V gene, CDR1 is SGHTA and CDR2 is FQGTGA. Germline trimming cut 4 bases from V and 1 base from J; bases unmatched to any gene: 7. This CDR3 has 16 amino acids. This chain's CDR3 is CASSSYGGAGTDTQYF. The CDR3 DNA follows: TGTGCCAGCAGCTCTTACGGGGGGGCCGGCACAGATACGCAGTATTTT.

The rearrangement joins TRBV25-1 to TRBJ2-5, with 8 bases matching TRBD1. Germline V gene sequence: CDR1 MGHDK, CDR2 SYGVNS. The CDR3 has 15 amino acids. V was pared by 1 base and J by 5 bases, with 6 bases of the junction left unmatched. The DNA of the CDR3 is TGTGCCAGCAGTGAATTTACAGGGGGTGATGAGACCCAGTACTTC. The encoded protein is CASSEFTGGDETQYF.

This clonotype occurred a few times. The chain couples TRBV6-6 to TRBJ2-7; perhaps TRBD2 as D (6 bases). CDR1 is MNHNY and CDR2 is SVGAGI in the germline V gene (reference sequence). The CDR3 contains 15 residues. Trimming took off 4 bases at V and 3 bases at J, with 16 bases between the two ends. CDR3 region: CASSFADGSRYEQYF. For the CDR3, the DNA is TGTGCCAGCAGTTTTGCGGACGGGAGTCGCTACGAGCAGTACTTC.

This CDR3 is CAISELKEETQYF. CDR3 in DNA: TGTGCCATCAGTGAGCTGAAGGAAGAGACCCAGTACTTC. The chain couples TRBV10-3 to TRBJ2-5; D not certain. Trimming cost V 2 bases and J 3 bases, with 7 bases left between them. Germline CDR1 ENHRY, CDR2 SYGVKD. The CDR3 loop spans 13 amino acids.

CDR3 sequence reads: CSASEPNYGYTF. The CDR3 DNA is TGCAGTGCTTCCGAACCCAACTATGGCTACACCTTC. V is TRBV20-1 and J is TRBJ1-2; D ambiguous. Germline V gene sequence: CDR1 DFQATT, CDR2 SNEGSKA (reference sequence). CDR3 length: 12 amino acids. Trimming shortened V by 5 bases and J by 2 bases, and 9 bases separated the two germline ends.

V is TRBV10-1 and J is TRBJ2-5; D remains unclear. Germline V lookup: CDR1 WNHNN, CDR2 SYGVQD (reference sequence). The CDR3 sequence is 14 residues long. Trimming took 3 bases from V and 2 from J, leaving 10 bases between them. The CDR3 loop reads CASSDADRQETQYF. CDR3 DNA: TGCGCCAGCAGTGACGCCGACCGACAAGAGACCCAGTACTTC.

Only a few counts were recorded for this clonotype. The chain carries TRBV4-1 and TRBJ1-1; D may be TRBD1 (5 bases). Trimming removed 4 bases at V and 1 base at J, with 22 bases between. The CDR3 loop spans 18 amino acids. CDR1 is MGHRA, CDR2 YSYEKL, per germline. As DNA, the CDR3 is TGCGCCAGCAGCCCCCTACCGGGCAGGGTTCGTTGGAACACTGAAGCTTTCTTT. Residues: CASSPLPGRVRWNTEAFF.

The gene calls are TRBV29-1 and TRBJ1-1; D perhaps matches TRBD1 (6 bases). The CDR3 covers 13 residues. Trimming took off 4 bases at V and 4 bases at J, with 13 bases between the two ends. In germline, CDR1 is SQVTM, CDR2 ANQGSEA. The CDR3 region is CSVAGRGTTEAFF. The CDR3 nucleotides are TGCAGCGTTGCGGGCAGGGGTACCACTGAAGCTTTCTTT.

This clonotype was observed a few times. One end of the junction is discordant with germline, which a read error may explain. This chain links TRBV18 with TRBJ2-1; 16 bases are shared with TRBD2. CDR1 and CDR2 from the germline V gene are KGHSH and LQKENI. The CDR3 consists of 18 residues. CDR3 nucleotides: TGTGCCAGCTCATCACCGGGACTAGCGGGGGGGTTCTACAATGAGCAGTTCTTC. This gives the protein CASSSPGLAGGFYNEQFF.